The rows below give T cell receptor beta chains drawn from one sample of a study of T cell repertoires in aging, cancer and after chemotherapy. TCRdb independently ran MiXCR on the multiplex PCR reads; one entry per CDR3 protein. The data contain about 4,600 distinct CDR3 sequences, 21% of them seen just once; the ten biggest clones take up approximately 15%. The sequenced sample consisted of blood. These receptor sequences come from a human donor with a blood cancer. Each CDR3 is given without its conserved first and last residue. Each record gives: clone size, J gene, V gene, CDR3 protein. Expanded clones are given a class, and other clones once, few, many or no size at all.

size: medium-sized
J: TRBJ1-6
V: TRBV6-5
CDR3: ASNLQGPPSPLH

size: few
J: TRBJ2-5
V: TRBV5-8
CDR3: ASSFEAAQETQY

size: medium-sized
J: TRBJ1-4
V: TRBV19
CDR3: ASGQTNEKLF

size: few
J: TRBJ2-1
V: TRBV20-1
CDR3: SAVGLAGGFSYNEQF

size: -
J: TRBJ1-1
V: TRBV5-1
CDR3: ASSQQWASRNTEAF

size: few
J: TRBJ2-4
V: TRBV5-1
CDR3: ASSLNGGADIQY

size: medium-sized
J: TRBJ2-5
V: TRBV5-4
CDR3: ASSRLSGTGTQETQY

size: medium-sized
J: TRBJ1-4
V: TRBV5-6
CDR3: ASSYLAVGKLF

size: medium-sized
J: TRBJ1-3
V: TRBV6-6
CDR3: ASSSEKENTIY

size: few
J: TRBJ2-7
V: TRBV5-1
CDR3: ASSLPGGPGEQY

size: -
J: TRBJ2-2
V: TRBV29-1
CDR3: SATTGTVNTGELF

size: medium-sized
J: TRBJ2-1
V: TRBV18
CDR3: ASSPPSSGGRGEQF

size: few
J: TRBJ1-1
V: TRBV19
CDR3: ATFTGDTEAF

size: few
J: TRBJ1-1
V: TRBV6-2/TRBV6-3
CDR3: ASSYPGKRANTEAF

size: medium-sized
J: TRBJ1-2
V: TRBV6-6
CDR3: ASSVTGTNYGYT

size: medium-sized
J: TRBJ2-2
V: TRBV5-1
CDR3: ASSPGTENTGELF

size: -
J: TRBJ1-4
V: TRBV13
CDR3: ASSRDGSNEKLF

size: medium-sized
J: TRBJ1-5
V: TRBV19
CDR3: ASSIVAQPQH

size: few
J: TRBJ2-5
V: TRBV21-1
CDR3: ASSSFVGVGETQY

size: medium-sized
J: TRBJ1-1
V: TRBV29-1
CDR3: SVGGPMNTEAF

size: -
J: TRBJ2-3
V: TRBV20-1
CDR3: SARSEGGRTDTQY

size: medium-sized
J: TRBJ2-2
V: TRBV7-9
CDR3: ASSSPSGGNTGELF

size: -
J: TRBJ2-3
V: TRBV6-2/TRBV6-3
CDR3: ASKTSGAGADTQY

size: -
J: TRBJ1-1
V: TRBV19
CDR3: ASSIVGRTARSEAF

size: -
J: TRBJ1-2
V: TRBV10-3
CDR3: AISAPGPNNGYT

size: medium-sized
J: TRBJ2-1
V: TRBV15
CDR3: ATSRPHLSGATYNEQF

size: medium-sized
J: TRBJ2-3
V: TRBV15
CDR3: ATSRDRGTHRTDTQY

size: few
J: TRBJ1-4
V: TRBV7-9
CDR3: ASSLQTGQSEKLF

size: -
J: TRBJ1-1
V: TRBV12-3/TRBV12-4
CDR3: ASSFGRSTEAF

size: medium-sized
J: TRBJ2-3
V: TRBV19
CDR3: ASNPPGQRNTQY